Detailed here is one TCR beta chain. The data were obtained in a study of T-cell reconstitution after alpha-beta-depleted transplantation in children. Germline V CDR1 and CDR2: SGHRS, YFSETQ. CDR3 length: 16 amino acids. Losses at the gene ends were 4 bases for V and 6 bases for J; bases not matched to a gene: 6. Unique molecular identifiers were used in preparing the TCRbeta library. TCRdb reprocessed the PCR reads with MiXCR, giving one entry per CDR3 protein. The sample contains about 370,000 distinct CDR3 sequences, about a fifth of which appear only once. The clonotype was recovered from a human donor who donated a stem cell graft to a child with acute myeloid leukemia. The gene calls are TRBV5-1 and TRBJ2-3, with TRBD2 matching 15 bases. Material: PBMCs from the stem cell graft donor, obtained from the stem cell graft. Here the CDR3 DNA reads TGCGCCAGCAGCAAAGGACTAGCGGGAGGGCCGGATACGCAGTATTTT. It translates to CASSKGLAGGPDTQYF.